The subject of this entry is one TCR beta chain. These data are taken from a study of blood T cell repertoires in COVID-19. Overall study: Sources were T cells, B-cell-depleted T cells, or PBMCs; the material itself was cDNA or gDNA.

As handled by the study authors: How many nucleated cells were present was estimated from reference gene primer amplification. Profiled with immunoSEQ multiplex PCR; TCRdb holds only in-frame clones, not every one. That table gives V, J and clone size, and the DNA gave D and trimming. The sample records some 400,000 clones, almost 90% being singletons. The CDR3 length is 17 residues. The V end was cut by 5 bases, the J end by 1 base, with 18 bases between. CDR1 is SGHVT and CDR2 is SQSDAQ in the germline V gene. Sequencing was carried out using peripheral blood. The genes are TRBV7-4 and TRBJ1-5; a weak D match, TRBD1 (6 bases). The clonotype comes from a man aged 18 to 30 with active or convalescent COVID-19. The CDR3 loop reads CASSVLQGRGSNQPQHF. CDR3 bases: TGTGCCAGCAGCGTCCTTCAGGGCAGGGGAAGCAATCAGCCCCAGCATTTT.